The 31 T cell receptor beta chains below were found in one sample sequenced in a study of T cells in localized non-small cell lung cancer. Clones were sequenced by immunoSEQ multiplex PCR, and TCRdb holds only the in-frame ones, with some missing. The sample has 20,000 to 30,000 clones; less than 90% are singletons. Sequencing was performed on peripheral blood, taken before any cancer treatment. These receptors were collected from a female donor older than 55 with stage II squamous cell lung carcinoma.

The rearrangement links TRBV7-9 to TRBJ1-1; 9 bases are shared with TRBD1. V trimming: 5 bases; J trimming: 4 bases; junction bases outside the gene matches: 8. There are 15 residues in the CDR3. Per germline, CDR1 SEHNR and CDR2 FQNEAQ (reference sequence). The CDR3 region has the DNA TGTGCCAGCAGCCCCGGGACAGGGTCGGTCACTGAAGCTTTCTTT. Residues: CASSPGTGSVTEAFF.

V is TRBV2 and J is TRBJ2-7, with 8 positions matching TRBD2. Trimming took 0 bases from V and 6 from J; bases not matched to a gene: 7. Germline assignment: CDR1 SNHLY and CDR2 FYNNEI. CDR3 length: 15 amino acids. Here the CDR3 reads CASSEARAGVGEQYF. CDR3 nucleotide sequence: TGTGCCAGCAGTGAAGCTCGAGCGGGAGTGGGCGAGCAGTACTTC.

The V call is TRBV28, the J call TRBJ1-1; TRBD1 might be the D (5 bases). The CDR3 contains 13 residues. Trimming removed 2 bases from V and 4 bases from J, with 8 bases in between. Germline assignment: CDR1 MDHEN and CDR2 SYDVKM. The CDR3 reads CASSLPRGTEAFF. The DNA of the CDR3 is TGTGCCAGCAGTTTACCAAGGGGCACTGAAGCTTTCTTT.

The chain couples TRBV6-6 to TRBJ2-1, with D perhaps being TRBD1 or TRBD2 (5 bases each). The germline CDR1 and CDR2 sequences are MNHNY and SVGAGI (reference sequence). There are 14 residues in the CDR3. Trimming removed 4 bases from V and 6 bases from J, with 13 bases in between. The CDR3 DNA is TGTGCCAGCAGTTTACACGGGACCCTCAATGAGCAGTTCTTC. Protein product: CASSLHGTLNEQFF.

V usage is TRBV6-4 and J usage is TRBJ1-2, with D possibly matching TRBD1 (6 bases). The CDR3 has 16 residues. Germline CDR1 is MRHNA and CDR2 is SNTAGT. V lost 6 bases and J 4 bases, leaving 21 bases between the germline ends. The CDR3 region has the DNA TGTGCCAGCAGAGTGGGGGGTTACAGGGTGGGCTATGGCTACACCTTC. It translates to CASRVGGYRVGYGYTF.

CDR3 coding DNA: TGTGCCAGCTCACCTCCTTTGAACACTGAAGCTTTCTTT. It specifies CASSPPLNTEAFF. The genes are TRBV18 and TRBJ1-1, with no clear D. This CDR3 comprises 13 residues. V was clipped by 3 bases and J by 0 bases, with 5 bases between them. CDR1 and CDR2 from the germline V gene are KGHSH and LQKENI.

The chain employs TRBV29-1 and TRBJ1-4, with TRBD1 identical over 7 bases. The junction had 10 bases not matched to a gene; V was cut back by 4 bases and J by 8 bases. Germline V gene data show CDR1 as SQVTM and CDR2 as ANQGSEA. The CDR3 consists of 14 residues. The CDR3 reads CSVGSPGGEEKLFF. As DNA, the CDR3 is TGCAGCGTTGGATCCCCAGGGGGAGAGGAAAAACTGTTTTTT.

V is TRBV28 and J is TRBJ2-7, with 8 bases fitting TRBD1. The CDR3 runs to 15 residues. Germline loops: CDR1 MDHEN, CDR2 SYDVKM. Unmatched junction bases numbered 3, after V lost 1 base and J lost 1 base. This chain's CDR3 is CASSLSQGASYEQYF. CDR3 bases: TGTGCCAGCAGTTTATCCCAGGGGGCTTCCTACGAGCAGTACTTC.

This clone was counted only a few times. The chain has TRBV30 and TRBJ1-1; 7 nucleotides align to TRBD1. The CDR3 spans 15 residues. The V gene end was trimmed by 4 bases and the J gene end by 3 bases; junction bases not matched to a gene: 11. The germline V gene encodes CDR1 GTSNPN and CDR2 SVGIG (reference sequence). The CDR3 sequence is CAWKARTGWDTEAFF. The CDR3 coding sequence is TGTGCCTGGAAGGCGCGGACAGGATGGGACACTGAAGCTTTCTTT.

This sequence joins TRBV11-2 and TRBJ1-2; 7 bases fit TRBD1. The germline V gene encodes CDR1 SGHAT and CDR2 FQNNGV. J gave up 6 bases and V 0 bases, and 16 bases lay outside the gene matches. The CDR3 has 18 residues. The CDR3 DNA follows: TGTGCCAGCAGCTTAGAACATTACTTCGGGACAGCCCACAATGGCTACACCTTC. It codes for CASSLEHYFGTAHNGYTF.

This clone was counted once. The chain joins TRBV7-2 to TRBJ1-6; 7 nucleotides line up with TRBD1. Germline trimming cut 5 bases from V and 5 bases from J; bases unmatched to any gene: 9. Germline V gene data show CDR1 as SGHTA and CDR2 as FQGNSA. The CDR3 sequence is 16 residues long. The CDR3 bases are TGTGCCAGCAGCGCCTCTCCACAGGGGAATAATTCACCCCTCCACTTT. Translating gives CASSASPQGNNSPLHF.

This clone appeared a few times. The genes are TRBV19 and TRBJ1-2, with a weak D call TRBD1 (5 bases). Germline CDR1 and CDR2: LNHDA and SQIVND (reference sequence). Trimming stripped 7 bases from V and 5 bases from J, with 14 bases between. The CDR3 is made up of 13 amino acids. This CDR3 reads CASTPRGLYGYTF. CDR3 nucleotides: TGTGCCAGTACCCCTCGGGGGTTATATGGCTACACCTTC.

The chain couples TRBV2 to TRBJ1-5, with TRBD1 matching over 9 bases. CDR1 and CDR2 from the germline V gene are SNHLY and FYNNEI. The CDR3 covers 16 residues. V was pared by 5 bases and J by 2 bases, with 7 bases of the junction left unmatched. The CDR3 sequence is CASSPGQGGGNQPQHF. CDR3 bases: TGTGCCAGCAGTCCGGGACAGGGAGGCGGCAATCAGCCCCAGCATTTT.

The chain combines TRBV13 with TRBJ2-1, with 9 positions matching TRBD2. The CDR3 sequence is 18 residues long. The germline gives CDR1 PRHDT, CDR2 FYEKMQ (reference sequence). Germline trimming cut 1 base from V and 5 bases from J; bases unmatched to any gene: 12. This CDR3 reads CASSLEWRREGSDNEQFF. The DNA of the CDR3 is TGTGCCAGCAGCTTAGAATGGCGGCGGGAGGGAAGCGACAATGAGCAGTTCTTC.

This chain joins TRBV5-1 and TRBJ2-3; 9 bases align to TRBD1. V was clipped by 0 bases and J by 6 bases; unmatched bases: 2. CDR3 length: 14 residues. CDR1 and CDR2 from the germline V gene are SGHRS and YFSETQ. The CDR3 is CASSLEGTGDTQYF. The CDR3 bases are TGCGCCAGCAGCTTGGAGGGGACAGGGGATACGCAGTATTTT.

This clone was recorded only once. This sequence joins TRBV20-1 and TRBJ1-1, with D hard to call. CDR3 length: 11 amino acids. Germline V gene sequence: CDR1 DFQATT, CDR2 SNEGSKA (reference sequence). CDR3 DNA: TGCAGCTTGGAGGTGAACACTGAAGCTTTCTTT. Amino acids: CSLEVNTEAFF.

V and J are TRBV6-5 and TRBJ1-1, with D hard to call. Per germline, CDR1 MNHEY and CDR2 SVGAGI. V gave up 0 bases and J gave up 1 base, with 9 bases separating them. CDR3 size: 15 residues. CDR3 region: CASSYSWERNTEAFF. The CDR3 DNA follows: TGTGCCAGCAGTTACTCCTGGGAGAGGAACACTGAAGCTTTCTTT.

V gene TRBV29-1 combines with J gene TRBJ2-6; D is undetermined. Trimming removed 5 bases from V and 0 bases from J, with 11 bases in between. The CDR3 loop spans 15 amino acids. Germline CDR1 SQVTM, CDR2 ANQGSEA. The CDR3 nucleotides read TGCAGCGTTTATAACCCGAGCTCTGGGGCCAACGTCCTGACTTTC. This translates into CSVYNPSSGANVLTF.

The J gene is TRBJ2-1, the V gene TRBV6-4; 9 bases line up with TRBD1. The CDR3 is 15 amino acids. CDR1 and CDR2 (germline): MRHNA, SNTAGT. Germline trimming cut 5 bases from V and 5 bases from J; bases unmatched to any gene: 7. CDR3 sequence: CASSIGTGLDNEQFF. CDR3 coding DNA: TGTGCCAGCAGTATAGGGACAGGGTTGGACAATGAGCAGTTCTTC.

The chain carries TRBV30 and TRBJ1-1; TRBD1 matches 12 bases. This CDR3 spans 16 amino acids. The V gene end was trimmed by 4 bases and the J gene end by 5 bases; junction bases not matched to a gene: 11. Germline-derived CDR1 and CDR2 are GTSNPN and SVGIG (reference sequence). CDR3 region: CAWKDMGQGAHTEAFF. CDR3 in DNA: TGTGCCTGGAAAGATATGGGACAGGGGGCGCATACTGAAGCTTTCTTT.

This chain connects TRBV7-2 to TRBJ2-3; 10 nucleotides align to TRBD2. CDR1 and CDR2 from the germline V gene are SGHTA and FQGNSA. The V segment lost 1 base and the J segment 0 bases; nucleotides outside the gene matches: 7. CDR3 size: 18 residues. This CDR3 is CASSLEASGGASTDTQYF. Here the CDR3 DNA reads TGTGCCAGCAGCTTAGAGGCTAGCGGGGGAGCTAGCACAGATACGCAGTATTTT. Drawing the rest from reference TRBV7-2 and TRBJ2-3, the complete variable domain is GAGVSQSPSNKVTEKGKDVELRCDPISGHTALYWYRQSLGQGLEFLIYFQGNSAPDKSGLPSDRFSAERTGGSVSTLTIQRTQQEDSAVYLCASSLEASGGASTDTQYFGPGTRLTVL.

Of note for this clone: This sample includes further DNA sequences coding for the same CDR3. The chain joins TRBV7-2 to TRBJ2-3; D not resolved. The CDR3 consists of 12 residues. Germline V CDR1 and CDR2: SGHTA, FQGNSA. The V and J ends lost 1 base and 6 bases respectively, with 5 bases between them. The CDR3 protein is CASSLVRDTQYF. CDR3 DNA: TGTGCCAGCAGCTTAGTCCGGGATACGCAGTATTTT.

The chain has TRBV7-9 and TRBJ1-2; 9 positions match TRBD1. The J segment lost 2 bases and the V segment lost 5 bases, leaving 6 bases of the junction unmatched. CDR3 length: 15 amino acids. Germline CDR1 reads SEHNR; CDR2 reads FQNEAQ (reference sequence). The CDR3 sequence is CASSPGQGLNYGYTF. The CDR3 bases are TGTGCCAGCAGCCCCGGACAGGGGCTAAACTATGGCTACACCTTC.

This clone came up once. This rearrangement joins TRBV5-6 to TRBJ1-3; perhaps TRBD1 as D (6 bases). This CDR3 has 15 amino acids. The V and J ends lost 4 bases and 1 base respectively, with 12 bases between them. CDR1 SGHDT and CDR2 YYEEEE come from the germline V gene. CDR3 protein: CASSRLQGSGNTIYF. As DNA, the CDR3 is TGTGCCAGCAGCCGCCTACAGGGATCTGGAAACACCATATATTTT.

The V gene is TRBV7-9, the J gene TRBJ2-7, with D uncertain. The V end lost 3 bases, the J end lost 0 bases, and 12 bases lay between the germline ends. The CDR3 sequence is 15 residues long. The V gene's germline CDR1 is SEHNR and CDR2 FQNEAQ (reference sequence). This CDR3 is CASSFGSQSSYEQYF. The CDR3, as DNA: TGTGCCAGCAGCTTTGGCAGTCAAAGCTCCTACGAGCAGTACTTC.

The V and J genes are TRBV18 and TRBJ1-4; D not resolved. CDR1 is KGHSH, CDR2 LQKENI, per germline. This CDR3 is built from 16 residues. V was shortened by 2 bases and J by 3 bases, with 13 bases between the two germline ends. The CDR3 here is CASSPGFTTANEKLFF. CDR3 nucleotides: TGTGCCAGCTCACCAGGGTTCACGACGGCTAATGAAAAACTGTTTTTT.

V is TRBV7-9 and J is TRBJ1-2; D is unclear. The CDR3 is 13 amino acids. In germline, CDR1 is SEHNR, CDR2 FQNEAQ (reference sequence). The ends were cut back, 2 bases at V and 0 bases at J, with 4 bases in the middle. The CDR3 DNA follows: TGTGCCAGCAGCTTACAGACTAACTATGGCTACACCTTC. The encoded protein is CASSLQTNYGYTF. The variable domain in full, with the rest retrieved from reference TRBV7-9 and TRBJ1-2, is DTGVSQNPRHKITKRGQNVTFRCDPISEHNRLYWYRQTLGQGPEFLTYFQNEAQLEKSRLLSDRFSAERPKGSFSTLEIQRTEQGDSAMYLCASSLQTNYGYTFGSGTRLTVV.

CDR3 sequence (DNA): TGTGCCAGCCCCTCGGAGGGGGGCACTGAAGCTTTCTTT. This sequence encodes CASPSEGGTEAFF. This sequence joins TRBV2 and TRBJ1-1; tentative D call: TRBD1 (6 bases). The CDR3 loop spans 13 amino acids. Germline loops: CDR1 SNHLY, CDR2 FYNNEI. Trimming left V 8 bases short and J 4 bases short, with 14 bases between. Full variable domain (outside the CDR3, taken from reference TRBV2 and TRBJ1-1): EPEVTQTPSHQVTQMGQEVILRCVPISNHLYFYWYRQILGQKVEFLVSFYNNEISEKSEIFDDQFSVERPDGSNFTLKIRSTKLEDSAMYFCASPSEGGTEAFFGQGTRLTVV.

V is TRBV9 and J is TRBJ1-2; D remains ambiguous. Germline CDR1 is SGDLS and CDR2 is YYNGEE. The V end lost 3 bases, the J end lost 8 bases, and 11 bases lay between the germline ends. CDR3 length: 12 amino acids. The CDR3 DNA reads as TGTGCCAGCAGCGAGGGCAGCCGGGGCTACACCTTC. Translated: CASSEGSRGYTF. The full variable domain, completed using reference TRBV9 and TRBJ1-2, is DSGVTQTPKHLITATGQRVTLRCSPRSGDLSVYWYQQSLDQGLQFLIQYYNGEERAKGNILERFSAQQFPDLHSELNLSSLELGDSALYFCASSEGSRGYTFGSGTRLTVV.

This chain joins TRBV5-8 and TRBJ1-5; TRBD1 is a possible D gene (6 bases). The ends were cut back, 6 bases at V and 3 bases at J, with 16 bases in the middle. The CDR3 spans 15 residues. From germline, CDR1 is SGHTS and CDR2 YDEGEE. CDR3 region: CASTIPGANNQPQHF. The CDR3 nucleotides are TGTGCCAGCACCATCCCGGGGGCAAACAATCAGCCCCAGCATTTT.

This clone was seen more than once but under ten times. The CDR3 is CASSSSWEGEQYF. Written as DNA, the CDR3 is TGTGCCAGCAGCTCCTCCTGGGAAGGCGAGCAGTACTTC. The rearrangement uses TRBV7-9 and TRBJ2-7; D is ambiguous. CDR1 is SEHNR and CDR2 is FQNEAQ in the germline V gene (reference sequence). Trimming left V 4 bases short and J 6 bases short, with 13 bases between. The CDR3 runs 13 residues.